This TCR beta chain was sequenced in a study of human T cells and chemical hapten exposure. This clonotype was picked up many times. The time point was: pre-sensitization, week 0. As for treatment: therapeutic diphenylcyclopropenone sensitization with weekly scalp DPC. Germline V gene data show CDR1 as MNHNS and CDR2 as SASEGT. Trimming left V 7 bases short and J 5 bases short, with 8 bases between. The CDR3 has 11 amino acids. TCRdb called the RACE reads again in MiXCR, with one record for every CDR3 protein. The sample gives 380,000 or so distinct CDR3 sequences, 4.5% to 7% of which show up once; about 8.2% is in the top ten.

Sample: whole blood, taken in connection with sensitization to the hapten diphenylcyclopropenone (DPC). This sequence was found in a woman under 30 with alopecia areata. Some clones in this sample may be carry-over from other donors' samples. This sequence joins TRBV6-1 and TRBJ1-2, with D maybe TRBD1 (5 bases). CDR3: CASTQAYGYTF. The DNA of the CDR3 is TGTGCCAGCACACAGGCTTATGGCTACACCTTC.